These T cell receptor beta chains were read from a single sample in a study of PD-L1 blockade in urothelial cancer. Sequenced by immunoSEQ multiplex PCR; TCRdb stores in-frame clones only, minus some. The sample lists 95,000 or so clones; 80% to 90% were seen once. The sequenced sample was PBMCs, obtained around atezolizumab (anti-PD-L1) treatment. The receptors originated from a man in his 60s with urothelial cancer. CDR3s include the opening cysteine and the closing phenylalanine or tryptophan. The D gene is left open where the match is weak. Size is omitted from some rows. Given values are once, few, many or a class for expanded clones.

cdr3_length: 14; clone_size: NA; j_call: TRBJ2-1; d_call: TRBD2; v_call: TRBV29-1; cdr3_nt: TGCAGCGCCGAGGGCGGGGGGAACTACAATGAGCAGTTCTTC; cdr3_aa: CSAEGGGNYNEQFF
cdr3_length: 16; clone_size: few; j_call: TRBJ1-1; d_call: TRBD1; v_call: TRBV28; cdr3_nt: TGTGCCAGCAGATCGGGACAGGGGGTTTCGAACACTGAAGCTTTCTTT; cdr3_aa: CASRSGQGVSNTEAFF
cdr3_length: 14; clone_size: NA; j_call: TRBJ2-7; d_call: TRBD1; v_call: TRBV13; cdr3_nt: TGTGCCAGCAGTAGGGGACAGGGGGCGGGGGAGCAGTACTTC; cdr3_aa: CASSRGQGAGEQYF
cdr3_length: 13; clone_size: NA; j_call: TRBJ2-7; d_call: NA; v_call: TRBV28; cdr3_nt: TGTGCCAGCAGTTTAAGCCCCTCCTACGAGCAGTACTTC; cdr3_aa: CASSLSPSYEQYF
cdr3_length: 14; clone_size: NA; j_call: TRBJ1-3; d_call: NA; v_call: TRBV11-2; cdr3_nt: TGTGCCAGCAGCTTAGTTAGTTTTGGAAACACCATATATTTT; cdr3_aa: CASSLVSFGNTIYF
cdr3_length: 16; clone_size: NA; j_call: TRBJ2-1; d_call: TRBD1; v_call: TRBV7-9; cdr3_nt: TGTGCCAGCAGCTTAGTTGGGACAGGGCCCTACAATGAGCAGTTCTTC; cdr3_aa: CASSLVGTGPYNEQFF
cdr3_length: 16; clone_size: NA; j_call: TRBJ1-5; d_call: TRBD1; v_call: TRBV7-2; cdr3_nt: TGTGCCAGCAGCTTAGAGGGGGCAGGGGGCGGTCAGCCCCAGCATTTT; cdr3_aa: CASSLEGAGGGQPQHF
cdr3_length: 14; clone_size: few; j_call: TRBJ2-7; d_call: NA; v_call: TRBV7-9; cdr3_nt: TGTGCCAGCAGGCCTACAGGGTCCTCCTACGAGCAGTACTTC; cdr3_aa: CASRPTGSSYEQYF
cdr3_length: 16; clone_size: few; j_call: TRBJ1-6; d_call: TRBD1; v_call: TRBV27; cdr3_nt: TGTGCCAGCAGTTCCGACAGGGGGCGTTACAATTCACCCCTCCACTTT; cdr3_aa: CASSSDRGRYNSPLHF
cdr3_length: 13; clone_size: NA; j_call: TRBJ1-2; d_call: TRBD1; v_call: TRBV10-3; cdr3_nt: TGTGCCATCAGCGATACAGGGGGCATGGGCTACACCTTC; cdr3_aa: CAISDTGGMGYTF
cdr3_length: 15; clone_size: NA; j_call: TRBJ2-3; d_call: TRBD1; v_call: TRBV6-5; cdr3_nt: TGTGCCAGCAGTTACGAGGGGACAGCCGACACTACGCAGTATTTT; cdr3_aa: CASSYEGTADTTQYF
cdr3_length: 16; clone_size: NA; j_call: TRBJ2-7; d_call: NA; v_call: TRBV30; cdr3_nt: TGTGCCTGGAACCCCTCACAGGGCCCGAGCTCCTACGAGCAGTACTTC; cdr3_aa: CAWNPSQGPSSYEQYF
cdr3_length: 18; clone_size: once; j_call: TRBJ2-3; d_call: TRBD2; v_call: TRBV10-3; cdr3_nt: TGTGCCATCAGTGGGGGACTAGCGGGGGAGTCGAACACAGATACGCAGTATTTT; cdr3_aa: CAISGGLAGESNTDTQYF
cdr3_length: 14; clone_size: NA; j_call: TRBJ2-3; d_call: TRBD2; v_call: TRBV7-3; cdr3_nt: TGTGCCAGCAGCCCTAGCGGGGGGGCGGATACGCAGTATTTT; cdr3_aa: CASSPSGGADTQYF
cdr3_length: 11; clone_size: NA; j_call: TRBJ2-7; d_call: NA; v_call: TRBV10-3; cdr3_nt: TGTGCCATCAGTGCGGGGTACGAGCAGTACTTC; cdr3_aa: CAISAGYEQYF
cdr3_length: 15; clone_size: NA; j_call: TRBJ2-3; d_call: TRBD2; v_call: TRBV7-9; cdr3_nt: TGTGCCAGCAGCGCGACTAGCGGAGTGGAGGATACGCAGTATTTT; cdr3_aa: CASSATSGVEDTQYF
cdr3_length: 14; clone_size: NA; j_call: TRBJ2-7; d_call: NA; v_call: TRBV5-1; cdr3_nt: TGCGCCAGCAGCTCTGAATCGACGGGAGTGGTGCGGTACTTC; cdr3_aa: CASSSESTGVVRYF
cdr3_length: 17; clone_size: NA; j_call: TRBJ2-1; d_call: TRBD2; v_call: TRBV29-1; cdr3_nt: TGCAGCGTTGTCCCTCCGGGACTAGCGTCCTCTTACAATGAGCAGTTCTTC; cdr3_aa: CSVVPPGLASSYNEQFF
cdr3_length: 14; clone_size: NA; j_call: TRBJ2-5; d_call: TRBD1; v_call: TRBV18; cdr3_nt: TGTGCCAGCTCACAAGACAGGGGTCAAGAGACCCAGTACTTC; cdr3_aa: CASSQDRGQETQYF
cdr3_length: 14; clone_size: few; j_call: TRBJ1-6; d_call: TRBD1; v_call: TRBV5-4; cdr3_nt: TGTGCCAGCAGCTCCCAGACAGGGAATTCACCCCTCCACTTT; cdr3_aa: CASSSQTGNSPLHF
cdr3_length: 15; clone_size: NA; j_call: TRBJ2-3; d_call: NA; v_call: TRBV1; cdr3_nt: TGCACCAGCAGTCCCGGACTAGCGGGGGGTGGTACGCAGTATTTT; cdr3_aa: CTSSPGLAGGGTQYF
cdr3_length: 15; clone_size: NA; j_call: TRBJ2-7; d_call: TRBD1; v_call: TRBV6-5; cdr3_nt: TGTGCCAGCGCCTTTGACGGGACAGGGATCTCCGAGCAGTACTTC; cdr3_aa: CASAFDGTGISEQYF
cdr3_length: 17; clone_size: NA; j_call: TRBJ1-1; d_call: TRBD1; v_call: TRBV7-3; cdr3_nt: TGTGCCAGCAGCCACGGGACAGGGGGCGGGACGAACACTGAAGCTTTCTTT; cdr3_aa: CASSHGTGGGTNTEAFF
cdr3_length: 16; clone_size: NA; j_call: TRBJ1-3; d_call: NA; v_call: TRBV11-2; cdr3_nt: TGTGCCAGCAGCTCGAGGGGGGGCAGCGGAGGAAACACCATATATTTT; cdr3_aa: CASSSRGGSGGNTIYF
cdr3_length: 13; clone_size: NA; j_call: TRBJ1-4; d_call: NA; v_call: TRBV27; cdr3_nt: TGTGCCAGCAGTCCAACCCAGGAGGAGAAACTGTTTTTT; cdr3_aa: CASSPTQEEKLFF
cdr3_length: 15; clone_size: few; j_call: TRBJ1-2; d_call: NA; v_call: TRBV30; cdr3_nt: TGTGCCTGGAGTGCGACTATATCTAATAACTATGGCTACACCTTC; cdr3_aa: CAWSATISNNYGYTF
cdr3_length: 15; clone_size: few; j_call: TRBJ1-5; d_call: NA; v_call: TRBV5-6; cdr3_nt: TGTGCCAGCAGCCAGGGACTTTATAGCAATCAGCCCCAGCATTTT; cdr3_aa: CASSQGLYSNQPQHF
cdr3_length: 14; clone_size: NA; j_call: TRBJ1-5; d_call: TRBD1; v_call: TRBV19; cdr3_nt: TGTGCCAGTGGGGGACAGGGCGGTAATCAGCCCCAGCATTTT; cdr3_aa: CASGGQGGNQPQHF
cdr3_length: 15; clone_size: NA; j_call: TRBJ1-3; d_call: TRBD1; v_call: TRBV5-1; cdr3_nt: TGCGCCAGCAGCCAGGACAGGGGCTTTGGAAACACCATATATTTT; cdr3_aa: CASSQDRGFGNTIYF
cdr3_length: 14; clone_size: NA; j_call: TRBJ1-2; d_call: TRBD1; v_call: TRBV4-1; cdr3_nt: TGCGCCAGCAGCCAGGCGGACAGGGGAGATGGCTACACCTTC; cdr3_aa: CASSQADRGDGYTF
cdr3_length: 14; clone_size: NA; j_call: TRBJ2-7; d_call: TRBD1; v_call: TRBV5-6; cdr3_nt: TGTGCCAGCAGTCTAGGACAGGGATCCTACGAGCAGTACTTC; cdr3_aa: CASSLGQGSYEQYF
cdr3_length: 13; clone_size: NA; j_call: TRBJ2-7; d_call: NA; v_call: TRBV2; cdr3_nt: TGTGCCAGCAGGACACTTAGCTCCTACGAGCAGTACTTC; cdr3_aa: CASRTLSSYEQYF
cdr3_length: 13; clone_size: NA; j_call: TRBJ1-2; d_call: TRBD1; v_call: TRBV5-1; cdr3_nt: TGCGCCAGCACCATACAGGGGGCGAGGGGCTACACCTTC; cdr3_aa: CASTIQGARGYTF
cdr3_length: 12; clone_size: NA; j_call: TRBJ2-7; d_call: NA; v_call: TRBV10-2; cdr3_nt: TGCGCCAGCAGGGTGGACAGCTACGAGCAGTACTTC; cdr3_aa: CASRVDSYEQYF
cdr3_length: 15; clone_size: NA; j_call: TRBJ2-7; d_call: TRBD1; v_call: TRBV6-1; cdr3_nt: TGTGCCAGCAGTGAACCAGACAGGGGGGCCTACGAGCAGTACTTC; cdr3_aa: CASSEPDRGAYEQYF
cdr3_length: 15; clone_size: once; j_call: TRBJ1-1; d_call: NA; v_call: TRBV5-1; cdr3_nt: TGCGCCAGCAGCCTTCCTGAGACAGGGAACACTGAAGCTTTCTTT; cdr3_aa: CASSLPETGNTEAFF
cdr3_length: 16; clone_size: NA; j_call: TRBJ2-3; d_call: TRBD2; v_call: TRBV9; cdr3_nt: TGTGCCAGCAGCGTAAGGGCGGGGGGGGACACAGATACGCAGTATTTT; cdr3_aa: CASSVRAGGDTDTQYF
cdr3_length: 14; clone_size: NA; j_call: TRBJ2-1; d_call: TRBD2; v_call: TRBV7-2; cdr3_nt: TGTGCCAGCAGCTTCAGACTAGCGGGGAATGAGCAGTTCTTC; cdr3_aa: CASSFRLAGNEQFF
cdr3_length: 15; clone_size: once; j_call: TRBJ2-3; d_call: NA; v_call: TRBV7-7; cdr3_nt: TGTGCTAGCAGCTTAGACAGCGGCCACACAGATACGCAGTATTTT; cdr3_aa: CASSLDSGHTDTQYF
cdr3_length: 13; clone_size: NA; j_call: TRBJ1-1; d_call: NA; v_call: TRBV30; cdr3_nt: TGTGCCTGGAGCCAACAGGGGAACACTGAAGCTTTCTTT; cdr3_aa: CAWSQQGNTEAFF
cdr3_length: 14; clone_size: NA; j_call: TRBJ2-7; d_call: NA; v_call: TRBV9; cdr3_nt: TGTGCCAGCAGCTCCTCGGGGGTCCCCTACGAGCAGTACTTC; cdr3_aa: CASSSSGVPYEQYF
cdr3_length: 14; clone_size: NA; j_call: TRBJ2-3; d_call: NA; v_call: TRBV27; cdr3_nt: TGTGCCAGCAGCTCGGGATCTGTGACAGATACGCAGTATTTT; cdr3_aa: CASSSGSVTDTQYF
cdr3_length: 15; clone_size: NA; j_call: TRBJ2-1; d_call: NA; v_call: TRBV9; cdr3_nt: TGTGCCAGCAGCGTACCCCCCAGGGGAGACAATGAGCAGTTCTTC; cdr3_aa: CASSVPPRGDNEQFF
cdr3_length: 15; clone_size: NA; j_call: TRBJ1-2; d_call: TRBD1; v_call: TRBV5-5; cdr3_nt: TGTGCCAGCAGCTTTGCCAGGGGGCTCGGCTATGGCTACACCTTC; cdr3_aa: CASSFARGLGYGYTF
cdr3_length: 17; clone_size: NA; j_call: TRBJ2-5; d_call: TRBD2; v_call: TRBV7-3; cdr3_nt: TGTGCCAGCAGCTTAAAGGGGACTAGCGGGGGGGGAGAGACCCAGTACTTC; cdr3_aa: CASSLKGTSGGGETQYF
cdr3_length: 13; clone_size: NA; j_call: TRBJ1-2; d_call: TRBD1; v_call: TRBV30; cdr3_nt: TGTGCCTGGAGCCGGACAGGCCCGGGGGGCTACACCTTC; cdr3_aa: CAWSRTGPGGYTF
cdr3_length: 17; clone_size: NA; j_call: TRBJ2-7; d_call: TRBD2; v_call: TRBV15; cdr3_nt: TGTGCCACCAGCAGAGAGGGGACGGGACTAGCGGCCTACGAGCAGTACTTC; cdr3_aa: CATSREGTGLAAYEQYF
cdr3_length: 15; clone_size: NA; j_call: TRBJ2-7; d_call: TRBD1; v_call: TRBV5-6; cdr3_nt: TGTGCCAGCAGCCCGCCCGGGACAGGGACCTACGAGCAGTACTTC; cdr3_aa: CASSPPGTGTYEQYF